Listed here are 19 T cell receptor beta chains from one sample, sequenced in a study of T cells in Graves' hyperthyroidism and ophthalmopathy. Amplification targeted TCR beta CDR3 regions from RNA transcripts. HTBI primers were employed in a first-round RT-PCR of the TCR CDR3. TCRdb passed the multiplex PCR reads through MiXCR, listing each CDR3 protein once. The sample holds about 96,000 distinct CDR3 sequences, roughly 56% seen once. Sequencing input: blood. These receptors originate from a woman between 35 and 50 years old with Graves' hyperthyroidism.

This clonotype has a count of ten or more. This chain connects TRBV10-3 to TRBJ2-7; tentatively, D is TRBD1 (5 bases). V shed 6 bases and J shed 2 bases, with 11 bases lying between them. The germline gives CDR1 ENHRY, CDR2 SYGVKD. The CDR3 totals 13 residues. CDR3 in amino acids: CAIRSDTPYEQYF. As DNA, the CDR3 is TGTGCCATCAGATCGGACACACCCTACGAGCAGTACTTC.

This clonotype was seen at least ten times. The chain employs TRBV7-3 and TRBJ1-1, with no clear D. Deletions cut 4 bases from V and 0 bases from J, with 6 bases between. The germline V gene has CDR1 SGHTA and CDR2 FQGTGA. The CDR3 extends over 13 amino acids. The CDR3, as DNA: TGTGCCAGCAGCTCCCAGGTGAACACTGAAGCTTTCTTT. Translated, it gives CASSSQVNTEAFF.

This clonotype was counted ten times or more. The chain is built from TRBV27 and TRBJ1-2; D not certain. The CDR3 loop spans 10 amino acids. Germline V gene lookup returns CDR1 MNHEY and CDR2 SMNVEV (reference sequence). V dropped 10 bases and J dropped 13 bases, with 16 bases sitting between them. The chain's CDR3 is CATGRPAVTF. CDR3 nucleotides: TGTGCCACCGGGAGGCCGGCTGTCACCTTC.

The chain has TRBV5-1 and TRBJ1-1; 9 nucleotides line up with TRBD1. The CDR3 contains 16 residues. CDR1 is SGHRS and CDR2 is YFSETQ in the germline V gene. J lost 0 bases, V lost 4 bases, and 7 bases had no gene match. The CDR3 reads CASSGGTGPMNTEAFF. For the CDR3, the DNA is TGCGCCAGCAGCGGAGGGACAGGGCCCATGAACACTGAAGCTTTCTTT.

This rearrangement joins TRBV10-3 to TRBJ2-3; TRBD2 matches 8 bases. Germline assignment: CDR1 ENHRY and CDR2 SYGVKD. V lost 4 bases and J lost 5; bases outside the gene matches: 5. The CDR3 sequence is 14 residues long. The CDR3 sequence: CAISAQAGEDTQYF. CDR3 nucleotide sequence: TGTGCCATCAGTGCTCAAGCGGGAGAAGATACGCAGTATTTT.

In DNA, the CDR3 is TGTGCCAGCAGCTTAGGTGGGTGGAACTATGGCTACACCTTC. This translates into CASSLGGWNYGYTF. This chain connects TRBV7-2 to TRBJ1-2; D is unresolved. Germline CDR1 and CDR2: SGHTA and FQGNSA. The V gene lost 1 base and the J gene lost 2 bases, with 8 bases spanning the gap. The CDR3 runs 14 residues.

This clonotype was picked up many times. The V gene is TRBV10-3, the J gene TRBJ2-7; D gene uncertain. The V end was cut by 10 bases, the J end by 5 bases, with 21 bases between. This CDR3 region has 14 residues. Germline V gene data show CDR1 as ENHRY and CDR2 as SYGVKD. CDR3 sequence (DNA): TGTGCCACATCCGTTAAAGGTCTAAGGAACGAGCAGTACTTC. Amino acids: CATSVKGLRNEQYF.

At least ten counts were recorded for this clonotype. V is TRBV6-5 and J is TRBJ2-5; D is possibly TRBD1 (6 bases). From germline, CDR1 is MNHEY and CDR2 SVGAGI. The V end lost 6 bases, the J end lost 5 bases, and 10 bases lay between the germline ends. The CDR3 has 12 residues. The CDR3 region is CASRTQGETQYF. The CDR3 DNA is TGTGCCAGCAGAACTCAGGGGGAGACCCAGTACTTC.

The chain carries TRBV5-1 and TRBJ1-3, with 9 nucleotides matching TRBD1. Trimming took 6 bases from V and 8 from J; bases not matched to a gene: 9. CDR3 length: 14 amino acids. Per the germline V gene, CDR1 is SGHRS and CDR2 is YFSETQ. The CDR3 region has the DNA TGCGCCAGCACCCTAGGGGGGGACAGGGACACCATATATTTT. Translation: CASTLGGDRDTIYF.

J is TRBJ1-1 and V is TRBV29-1; D call uncertain. CDR1 SQVTM and CDR2 ANQGSEA come from the germline V gene. V lost 8 bases to trimming and J lost 1 base, with 20 bases between them. The CDR3 sequence is 15 residues long. The CDR3 here is CSITQRWHPNTEAFF. Written as DNA, the CDR3 is TGCAGCATAACACAAAGATGGCACCCGAACACTGAAGCTTTCTTT. Based on the CDR3 plus reference TRBV29-1 and TRBJ1-1, the full variable domain is SAVISQKPSRDICQRGTSLTIQCQVDSQVTMMFWYRQQPGQSLTLIATANQGSEATYESGFVIDKFPISRPNLTFSTLTVSNMSPEDSSIYLCSITQRWHPNTEAFFGQGTRLTVV.

This clonotype was seen ten or more times. V is TRBV7-9 and J is TRBJ1-5; no clear D gene. This CDR3 region has 12 residues. V lost 1 base, J lost 5 bases, and 3 bases lay in between. Germline lookup yields CDR1 SEHNR and CDR2 FQNEAQ (reference sequence). In nucleotides, the CDR3 is TGTGCCAGCAGCTTAGACTATCAGCCCCAGCATTTT. It yields the protein CASSLDYQPQHF.

This clonotype was counted many times. The V call is TRBV27, the J call TRBJ2-7, with D maybe TRBD2 (5 bases). The CDR3 sequence is 13 residues long. Trimming left V 9 bases short and J 3 bases short, with 15 bases between. CDR1 MNHEY and CDR2 SMNVEV come from the germline V gene (reference sequence). The CDR3 loop reads CARRNGVDYEQYF. The CDR3 DNA is TGTGCCAGGAGGAACGGGGTTGACTACGAGCAGTACTTC.

In this sample, this clonotype turned up a few times. The genes are TRBV30 and TRBJ1-2, with a possible D match to TRBD1 (5 bases). The CDR3 is 12 residues long. The V gene lost 2 bases and the J gene lost 5 bases, with 9 bases spanning the gap. CDR1 and CDR2 from the germline V gene are GTSNPN and SVGIG (reference sequence). The CDR3 spells CAWSNGAYGYTF. In nucleotides, the CDR3 is TGTGCCTGGAGTAACGGGGCGTATGGCTACACCTTC.

This clonotype occurred many times. The chain links TRBV12-3 or TRBV12-4 to TRBJ1-4, with D uncertain. The CDR3 loop spans 14 amino acids. Between the trimmed V and J ends, which lost 3 bases and 8 bases, there was a span of 13 bases. The CDR3 sequence is CASSLSLLGEKLFF. The CDR3 bases are TGTGCCAGCAGTTTGAGCCTCCTGGGGGAAAAACTGTTTTTT.

At least ten counts were recorded for this clonotype. The V and J genes are TRBV5-1 and TRBJ1-2, with D maybe TRBD1 (5 bases). The CDR3 has 15 amino acids. Germline V gives CDR1 SGHRS, CDR2 YFSETQ. V shed 4 bases and J shed 5 bases, with 18 bases lying between them. CDR3 loop: CASSPLPNQGYGYTF. The CDR3, as DNA: TGCGCCAGCAGCCCCCTCCCGAACCAGGGATATGGCTACACCTTC.

This clonotype was counted many times. The J gene is TRBJ2-3, the V gene TRBV7-8, with 7 nucleotides matching TRBD1. The V segment lost 1 base and the J segment 4 bases; nucleotides outside the gene matches: 5. The germline V gene has CDR1 SGHVS and CDR2 FQNEAQ. This CDR3 is 15 amino acids long. The CDR3: CASSLVGGSADTQYF. The CDR3 bases are TGTGCCAGCAGCTTAGTAGGGGGCAGCGCAGATACGCAGTATTTT.

CDR3 region: CASSPTNEKLFF. Here the CDR3 DNA reads TGTGCCAGCAGCCCGACTAATGAAAAACTGTTTTTT. The chain recombines TRBV7-8 with TRBJ1-4; D gene uncertain. Germline CDR1 is SGHVS and CDR2 is FQNEAQ. With 5 bases removed from V and 2 bases from J, the gap between germline ends came to 3 bases. The CDR3 runs to 12 residues. Complete variable domain (other parts from reference TRBV7-8 and TRBJ1-4): GAGVSQSPRYKVAKRGQDVALRCDPISGHVSLFWYQQALGQGPEFLTYFQNEAQLDKSGLPSDRFFAERPEGSVSTLKIQRTQQEDSAVYLCASSPTNEKLFFGSGTQLSVL.

This clonotype has at least ten counts. This rearrangement joins TRBV2 to TRBJ2-6; no firm D call. CDR1 is SNHLY, CDR2 FYNNEI, per germline. V lost 5 bases to trimming and J lost 4 bases, with 6 bases between them. This CDR3 is 13 amino acids long. Here the CDR3 DNA reads TGTGCCAGCAGTTCGAGGGGGGCCAACGTCCTGACTTTC. This encodes CASSSRGANVLTF.

Note on this clonotype: No conserved phenylalanine or tryptophan ends this CDR3, so it is likely a read error. The genes are TRBV7-2 and TRBJ1-5; tentative D call: TRBD1 (6 bases). CDR3 length: 14 residues. CDR1 and CDR2 (germline): SGHTA, FQGNSA. V lost 7 bases to trimming and J lost 7 bases, with 17 bases between them. The CDR3 here is CASTQDSPKQPQHL. The CDR3 region has the DNA TGTGCCAGCACGCAGGACAGTCCGAAACAGCCCCAGCATCTT.